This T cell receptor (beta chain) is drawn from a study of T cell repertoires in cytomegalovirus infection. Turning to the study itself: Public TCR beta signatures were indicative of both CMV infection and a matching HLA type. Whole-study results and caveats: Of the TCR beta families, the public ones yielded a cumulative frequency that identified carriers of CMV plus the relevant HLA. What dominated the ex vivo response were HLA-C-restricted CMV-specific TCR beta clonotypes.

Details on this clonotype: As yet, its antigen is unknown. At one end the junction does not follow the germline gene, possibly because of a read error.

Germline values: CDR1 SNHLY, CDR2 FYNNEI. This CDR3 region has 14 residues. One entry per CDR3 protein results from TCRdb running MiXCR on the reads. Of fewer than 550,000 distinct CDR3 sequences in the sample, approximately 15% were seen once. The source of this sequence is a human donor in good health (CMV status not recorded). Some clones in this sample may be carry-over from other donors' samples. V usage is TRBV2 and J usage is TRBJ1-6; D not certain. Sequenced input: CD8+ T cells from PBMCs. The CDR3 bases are TGTGCCAGCAGGGAACTCAGCTATAATTCACCCCTCCGCTTT. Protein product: CASRELSYNSPLRF.